These 9 T cell receptor beta chains share one sample of origin, sequenced in a study of blood T cells in healthy people across ages. The authors ran a second PCR of 7 to 11 cycles using a sample-barcoded 5' primer and a J-beta primer mix. Using its own MiXCR run on the 5' RACE reads, TCRdb lists one record per CDR3 protein. The sample gives some 1.8 million distinct CDR3 sequences, about two fifths of which show up once; roughly 23% is in the top ten. The sequenced sample consisted of blood. Receptors originate from a human donor in good health.

CDR3 sequence: CASSPTGQGFYEQYF. Written as DNA, the CDR3 is TGTGCCAGCAGTCCCACGGGACAGGGCTTCTACGAGCAGTACTTC. V is TRBV28 and J is TRBJ2-7; 9 bases fit TRBD1. CDR3 length equals 15 residues. Germline loops: CDR1 MDHEN, CDR2 SYDVKM. Trimming at V came to 5 bases and at J to 3 bases, leaving 8 bases not matched to a gene. The entire variable domain, with the rest obtained from reference TRBV28 and TRBJ2-7, is as follows: DVKVTQSSRYLVKRTGEKVFLECVQDMDHENMFWYRQDPGLGLRLIYFSYDVKMKEKGDIPEGYSVSREKKERFSLILESASTNQTSMYLCASSPTGQGFYEQYFGPGTRLTVT.

This clonotype was observed many times. The V call is TRBV6-6, the J call TRBJ2-1; D call uncertain. The CDR3 totals 15 residues. V lost 2 bases, J lost 0 bases, and 8 bases lay in between. The V gene's germline CDR1 is MNHNY and CDR2 SVGAGI (reference sequence). The DNA of the CDR3 is TGTGCCAGCAGTTACGGCCCGAGCTCCTACAATGAGCAGTTCTTC. Protein product: CASSYGPSSYNEQFF.

The chain links TRBV12-3 or TRBV12-4 to TRBJ2-7; a weak D match, TRBD1 (6 bases). Trimming shortened V by 3 bases and J by 7 bases, and 13 bases separated the two germline ends. The CDR3 runs to 13 residues. CDR3 protein: CASSFIGDNEQYF. CDR3 DNA sequence: TGTGCCAGCAGTTTCATAGGGGACAATGAGCAGTACTTC.

This clonotype appeared a few times. One junction end does not reproduce the germline sequence, and a read error may be involved. The chain recombines TRBV20-1 with TRBJ1-5, with unresolved D. The length of the CDR3 is 16 residues. Per the germline V gene, CDR1 is DFQATT and CDR2 is SNEGSKA (reference sequence). CDR3: CSARASEGPSSQPQHF. The DNA of the CDR3 is TGCAGTGCTAGAGCCTCGGAAGGGCCTAGCAGTCAGCCCCAGCATTTT.

This clonotype has just a few counts. This chain connects TRBV12-3 or TRBV12-4 to TRBJ2-1; weak D call: TRBD2 (7 bases). The CDR3 runs to 17 residues. Trimming took 0 bases from V and 9 from J, leaving 21 bases between them. The CDR3 loop reads CASSLAGGLARGSEQFF. Written as DNA, the CDR3 is TGTGCCAGCAGTTTAGCGGGGGGGCTAGCCAGGGGTAGTGAGCAGTTCTTC.

This clonotype appeared a few times. V is TRBV6-2 or TRBV6-3 and J is TRBJ2-5, with 10 nucleotides matching TRBD1. The CDR3 consists of 13 residues. The J segment lost 5 bases and the V segment lost 10 bases, leaving 7 bases of the junction unmatched. CDR1 is MNHEY and CDR2 is SVGEGT in the germline V gene. CDR3 protein: CATRGQGGETQYF. Written as DNA, the CDR3 is TGTGCCACCCGCGGACAGGGGGGCGAGACCCAGTACTTC.

This clonotype was detected a few times. The CDR3 loop is CASSLDPSGPDTQYF. CDR3 DNA sequence: TGTGCCAGCAGCTTAGATCCTAGCGGGCCCGATACGCAGTATTTT. V and J are TRBV7-2 and TRBJ2-3, with 8 bases aligning to TRBD2. The CDR3 covers 15 residues. J was trimmed by 6 bases and V by 1 base; bases with no gene match: 6. Germline V gene sequence: CDR1 SGHTA, CDR2 FQGNSA.

This sequence joins TRBV28 and TRBJ2-1; TRBD2 aligns across 9 bases. The CDR3 covers 13 residues. The germline CDR1 and CDR2 sequences are MDHEN and SYDVKM. Losses at the gene ends were 8 bases for V and 8 bases for J; bases not matched to a gene: 7. The CDR3 is CASRRGGFYEQFF. The CDR3, as DNA: TGTGCCAGCCGGCGGGGGGGCTTCTATGAGCAGTTCTTC.

V and J are TRBV12-3 or TRBV12-4 and TRBJ1-2; the D gene is possibly TRBD1 (5 bases). Trimming took off 3 bases at V and 8 bases at J, with 19 bases between the two ends. This CDR3 region has 15 residues. The CDR3 protein is CASSFTMDNSLGYTF. The CDR3 region has the DNA TGTGCCAGCAGTTTTACGATGGACAATTCTTTGGGCTACACCTTC.